This T cell receptor (beta chain) is drawn from a study of patients and donors after allogeneic stem cell transplantation. MiXCR, run by TCRdb on the RT-PCR reads, gives a single entry per CDR3 protein. The sample lists hundreds of thousands of distinct CDR3 sequences, 16% occurring once. The germline V gene encodes CDR1 SGHRS and CDR2 YFSETQ. CDR3 size: 16 residues. V was trimmed by 1 base and J by 8 bases, leaving 19 bases between them. This clonotype was seen a few times. Sequenced input: blood, either unsorted or a sorted T cell fraction (not recorded which). This TCR derives from a human donor who was either an allogeneic HSCT recipient or a stem cell or donor lymphocyte infusion donor (not recorded which). It is not recorded whose cells these are; they may come from a transplant donor. The genes are TRBV5-1 and TRBJ2-1, with D possibly matching TRBD2 (5 bases). CDR3 bases: TGCGCCAGCAGCTTGCCCAGGACTGCGGTGGTAGATGAGCAGTTCTTC. Amino acids: CASSLPRTAVVDEQFF.